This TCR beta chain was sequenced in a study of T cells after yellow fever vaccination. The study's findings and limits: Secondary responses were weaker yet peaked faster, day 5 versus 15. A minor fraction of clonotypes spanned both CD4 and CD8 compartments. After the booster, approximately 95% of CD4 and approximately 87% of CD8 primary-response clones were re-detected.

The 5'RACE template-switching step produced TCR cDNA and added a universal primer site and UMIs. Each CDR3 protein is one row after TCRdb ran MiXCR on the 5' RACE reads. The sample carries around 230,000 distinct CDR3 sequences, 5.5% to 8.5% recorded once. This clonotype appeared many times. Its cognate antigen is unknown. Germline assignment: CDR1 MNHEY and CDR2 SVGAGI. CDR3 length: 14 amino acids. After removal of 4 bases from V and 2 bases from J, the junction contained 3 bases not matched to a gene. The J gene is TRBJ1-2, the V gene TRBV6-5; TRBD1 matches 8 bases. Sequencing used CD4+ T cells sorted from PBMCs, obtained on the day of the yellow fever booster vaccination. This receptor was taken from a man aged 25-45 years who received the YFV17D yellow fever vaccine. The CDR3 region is CASSFTGGNYGYTF. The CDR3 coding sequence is TGTGCCAGCAGTTTCACAGGGGGAAACTATGGCTACACCTTC.